This is a list of T cell receptor beta chains from one sample in a study of cytomegalovirus exposure and HLA in healthy donors. Assay: immunoSEQ multiplex PCR; the TCRdb copy retains only in-frame clones and omits some. The sample consists of about 110,000 clones, 9.5% to 15% of them appearing once. Material: PBMCs. The source of these receptors is a man aged 35-49 years in good health and CMV-seropositive. The CDR3 runs from the conserved cysteine through the conserved F or W. A D gene is named only where the DNA matches it firmly. Some rows have no size entry. The others give once, few or many, or a class for an expanded clone.

TRBV13	TRBD1	TRBJ2-7	few	TGTGCCAGCAGCTTGGGGGACAGCTCTTGGGAGCAGTACTTC	CASSLGDSSWEQYF
TRBV4-3	NA	TRBJ1-4	NA	TGCGCCAGCAGCCAAGCGGCCCGCGGGGAAAAACTGTTTTTT	CASSQAARGEKLFF
TRBV5-1	TRBD2	TRBJ2-4	NA	TGCGCCAGCAGCCACGAAAGCGGGAGGGCCCGCTTGGAGAGGATTCAGTACTTC	CASSHESGRARLERIQYF
TRBV28	NA	TRBJ1-1	NA	TGTGCCAGCCCCGGGGTAAACACTGAAGCTTTCTTT	CASPGVNTEAFF
TRBV9	TRBD1	TRBJ2-7	few	TGTGCCAGCAGCAGGCCCGGGACAGACTATCGGGAGCAGTACTTC	CASSRPGTDYREQYF
TRBV6-1	TRBD2	TRBJ2-3	few	TGTGCCAGCAGTGACATGGGACTAGCGGGAGCCGATACGCAGTATTTT	CASSDMGLAGADTQYF
TRBV5-5	NA	TRBJ1-1	NA	TGTGCCAGCAGCTTGGGGATGGGGCTAGACACTGAAGCTTTCTTT	CASSLGMGLDTEAFF
TRBV7-2	TRBD2	TRBJ2-5	NA	TGTGCCAGCAGCTTGATCGGCGGGAGGCTCCCCGGGACCCAGTACTTC	CASSLIGGRLPGTQYF
TRBV11-3	TRBD2	TRBJ2-7	few	TGTGCCAGCAGCTCGGGACTAGCGGGCGCAAAGGTCGAGCAGTACTTC	CASSSGLAGAKVEQYF
TRBV29-1	TRBD1	TRBJ1-4	NA	TGCAGCGTTGCCGGGACAGGGGGTGAAAAACTGTTTTTT	CSVAGTGGEKLFF
TRBV5-1	NA	TRBJ1-1	NA	TGCGCCAGCCGAAGAACGGTGAACACTGAAGCTTTCTTT	CASRRTVNTEAFF
TRBV5-1	TRBD2	TRBJ2-5	few	TGCGCCAGCAGCTTGACGGCTAGCGGGAATTACCAAGAGACCCAGTACTTC	CASSLTASGNYQETQYF
TRBV5-1	NA	TRBJ1-1	NA	TGCGCCAGCTCTGAGATGAACACTGAAGCTTTCTTT	CASSEMNTEAFF
TRBV18	TRBD1	TRBJ2-1	NA	TGTGCCAGCTCACCGACAGGGTTCTCGAACAATGAGCAGTTCTTC	CASSPTGFSNNEQFF
TRBV6-5	NA	TRBJ2-7	NA	TGTGCCAGCAGTTCACTAGCCAGTAAAGAGCAGTACTTC	CASSSLASKEQYF
TRBV30	NA	TRBJ2-7	NA	TGTGCCTGGGCCCACAGTGGAGGCAACGAGCAGTACTTC	CAWAHSGGNEQYF
TRBV29-1	NA	TRBJ2-2	NA	TGCAGCGTTGAAGGGGGGCAATGGACCGGGGAGCTGTTTTTT	CSVEGGQWTGELFF
TRBV9	TRBD1	TRBJ1-1	NA	TGTGCCAGCAGCATACAGGGGGCGAGGAACGCTGAAGCTTTCTTT	CASSIQGARNAEAFF
TRBV5-1	TRBD2	TRBJ2-5	NA	TGCGCCAGCAGCTTGGCGGGGGGGGAGACCCAGTACTTC	CASSLAGGETQYF
TRBV6-4	NA	TRBJ2-5	NA	TGTGCCAGCAGCCAGGGGTTTGGGGAGACCCAGTACTTC	CASSQGFGETQYF
TRBV20-1	NA	TRBJ2-5	NA	TGCAGTGCTTTAAGGGAGGCGACCCAGTACTTC	CSALREATQYF
TRBV6-6	NA	TRBJ1-2	NA	TGTGCCAGCAGTGACCGGGACACCTATGGCTACACCTTC	CASSDRDTYGYTF
TRBV9	TRBD1	TRBJ1-1	NA	TGTGCCAGCAGCGTGGGGGACAGGGGCACTGAAGCTTTCTTT	CASSVGDRGTEAFF
TRBV5-1	NA	TRBJ2-2	few	TGCGCCAGCAGCTTGGATACGAACACCGGGGAGCTGTTTTTT	CASSLDTNTGELFF
TRBV6-1	NA	TRBJ1-3	few	TGTGCCAGCAGTGAAAACAGGGCTGGAAACACCATATATTTT	CASSENRAGNTIYF
TRBV18	TRBD1	TRBJ2-5	NA	TGTGCCAGCTCACCGCACGCGCCAATCAGGGGGCTACCGTACCAAGAGACCCAGTACTTC	CASSPHAPIRGLPYQETQYF
TRBV2	TRBD1	TRBJ1-4	few	TGTGCCAGCAGTGACTACAGGGGGGCTAATGAAAAACTGTTTTTT	CASSDYRGANEKLFF
TRBV4-1	NA	TRBJ1-4	NA	TGCGCCAGCAGCCAAGAGGGCAGGGCGGGGGCAACTAATGAAAAACTGTTTTTT	CASSQEGRAGATNEKLFF
TRBV6-4	TRBD2	TRBJ2-3	NA	TGTGCCAGCTCCTATGGCACTAGCGGCACAGATACGCAGTATTTT	CASSYGTSGTDTQYF
TRBV28	TRBD1	TRBJ1-1	NA	TGTGCCAGCGCCCTCGACAGGGGGCGCCGGGGTGAAGCTTTCTTT	CASALDRGRRGEAFF
TRBV28	NA	TRBJ1-2	NA	TGTGCCAGCAGTGCACAAGATTATGGCTACACCTTC	CASSAQDYGYTF
TRBV4-3	NA	TRBJ2-7	few	TGCGCCAGCAGCCAAGAAATAAGACTGGCTCCTTCCTACGAGCAGTACTTC	CASSQEIRLAPSYEQYF
TRBV6-5	TRBD1	TRBJ2-7	few	TGTGCCAGTCTAGGACAGGGGGAGCAGTACTTC	CASLGQGEQYF
TRBV10-2	NA	TRBJ1-1	few	TGCGCCTCGAGGATCGAGGCGGGTGGCACTGAAGCTTTCTTT	CASRIEAGGTEAFF
TRBV2	NA	TRBJ1-3	NA	TGTGCCAGCAGTGAAGATGGAGGGCTTGGAAACACCATATATTTT	CASSEDGGLGNTIYF
TRBV2	TRBD2	TRBJ2-1	few	TGTGCCAGCAGTGAACGGGGAGGGAACAATGAGCAGTTCTTC	CASSERGGNNEQFF
TRBV15	NA	TRBJ2-1	NA	TGTGCCACCACCACTTACGTCTCCTCCACCTACAATGAGCAGTTCTTC	CATTTYVSSTYNEQFF
TRBV10-3	TRBD1	TRBJ1-1	NA	TGTGCCATCAGTGGGAGGGACAGGGGTGAAGCTTTCTTT	CAISGRDRGEAFF
TRBV4-1	TRBD2	TRBJ2-2	NA	TGCGCCAGCAGCCATGGACTAGCGGGCATGATAAACACCGGGGAGCTGTTTTTT	CASSHGLAGMINTGELFF